The 5 T cell receptor beta chains below come from one sample, sequenced in a study of CD8+ T cells in alopecia areata. Treatment defined: oral pan-JAK inhibitor, 5-10 mg twice daily. RNA extraction and reverse transcription yielded cDNA as sequencing template. Using immunoSEQ multiplex PCR, the repertoire was profiled, and TCRdb retains in-frame clones only, with some absent. The top ten hold about 16% of the sample, which has roughly 76,000 clones, roughly 30% seen once. Sample: CD8+ T cells sorted from blood, taken at week 4, from a patient treated with tofacitinib. These receptors came from a human donor with alopecia areata.

This clone was counted a single time. The V and J genes are TRBV6-6 and TRBJ2-1; possible D gene TRBD1, 5 bases. The V gene's germline CDR1 is MNHNY and CDR2 SVGAGI (reference sequence). V lost 5 bases and J lost 2, with 13 bases in between. The CDR3 has 15 residues. CDR3 protein: CASSQQEAPYNEQFF. The CDR3 DNA sequence: TGTGCCAGCAGTCAACAGGAAGCTCCCTACAATGAGCAGTTCTTC.

The chain recombines TRBV29-1 with TRBJ2-4; tentative D call: TRBD1 (5 bases). Looked up from germline, CDR1 is SQVTM and CDR2 is ANQGSEA. The CDR3 runs to 15 residues. Trimming cost V 0 bases and J 0 bases, with 9 bases left between them. The CDR3 sequence: CSVEDRGLAKNIQYF. The CDR3 DNA reads TGCAGCGTTGAAGATAGGGGTCTAGCCAAAAACATTCAGTACTTC.

The chain is built from TRBV29-1 and TRBJ2-7; possible D gene TRBD2, 5 bases. CDR3 length: 11 residues. CDR1 and CDR2 from the germline V gene are SQVTM and ANQGSEA. The V end lost 4 bases, the J end lost 6 bases, and 10 bases lay between the germline ends. The CDR3: CSVGDAGEQYF. CDR3 in DNA: TGCAGCGTTGGTGATGCGGGCGAGCAGTACTTC.

There are a few counts of this clone. The rearrangement links TRBV29-1 to TRBJ2-7, with 9 nucleotides matching TRBD2. J was trimmed by 4 bases and V by 8 bases; bases with no gene match: 30. Germline V gives CDR1 SQVTM, CDR2 ANQGSEA. The CDR3 totals 20 residues. The CDR3 coding sequence is TGCAGCCCCCTGTGCCGACGGGCCCCCCCCTTTAGCGGGAGAGAGTACGAGCAGTACTTC. This encodes CSPLCRRAPPFSGREYEQYF.

V and J are TRBV4-1 and TRBJ2-7; no clear D gene. Germline V gene lookup returns CDR1 MGHRA and CDR2 YSYEKL. V gave up 0 bases and J gave up 2 bases, with 14 bases separating them. This CDR3 has 16 amino acids. CDR3 sequence (DNA): TGCGCCAGCAGCCAAGATACGTCTGAGCCTACCTACGAGCAGTACTTC. This sequence encodes CASSQDTSEPTYEQYF.